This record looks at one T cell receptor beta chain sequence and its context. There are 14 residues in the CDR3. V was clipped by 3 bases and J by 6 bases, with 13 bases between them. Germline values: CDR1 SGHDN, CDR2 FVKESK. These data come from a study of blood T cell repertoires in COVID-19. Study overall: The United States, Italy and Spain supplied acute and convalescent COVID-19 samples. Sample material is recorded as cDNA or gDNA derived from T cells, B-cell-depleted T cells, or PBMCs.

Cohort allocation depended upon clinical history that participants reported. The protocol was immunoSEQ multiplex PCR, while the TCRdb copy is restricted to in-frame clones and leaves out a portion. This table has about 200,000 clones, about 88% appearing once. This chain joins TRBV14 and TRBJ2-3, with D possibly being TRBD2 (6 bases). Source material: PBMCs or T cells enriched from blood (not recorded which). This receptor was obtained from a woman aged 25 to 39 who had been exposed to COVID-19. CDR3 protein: CASSQRLGGDTQYF. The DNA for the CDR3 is TGTGCCAGCAGCCAGAGACTAGGAGGGGATACGCAGTATTTT.